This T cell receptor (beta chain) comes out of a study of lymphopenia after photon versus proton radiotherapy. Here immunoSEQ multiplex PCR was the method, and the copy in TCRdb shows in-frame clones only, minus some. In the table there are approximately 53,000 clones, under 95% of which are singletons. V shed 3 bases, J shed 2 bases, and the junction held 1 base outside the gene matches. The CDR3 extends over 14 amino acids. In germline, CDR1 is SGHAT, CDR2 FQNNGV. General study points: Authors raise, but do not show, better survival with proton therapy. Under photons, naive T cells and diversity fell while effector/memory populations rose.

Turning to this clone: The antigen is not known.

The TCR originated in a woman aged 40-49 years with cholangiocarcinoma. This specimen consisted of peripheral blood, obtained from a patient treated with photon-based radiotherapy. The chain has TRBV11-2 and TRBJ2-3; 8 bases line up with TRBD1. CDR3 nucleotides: TGTGCCAGCAGCTTCAGGGGGCTCACAGATACGCAGTATTTT. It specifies CASSFRGLTDTQYF.